This is a list of T cell receptor beta chains from one sample in a study of STAT3 mutations in large granular lymphocyte leukemia. Generated by immunoSEQ multiplex PCR, the TCRdb table keeps only in-frame clones and is missing some. The profile shows under 5,000 clones, about four fifths of them singletons. Sequences were obtained from peripheral blood mononuclear cells. All receptors derive from a man aged 40-50 years with T-cell large granular lymphocyte leukemia. Some clones in this sample may be carry-over from other donors' samples. Both conserved end residues are part of each CDR3. The D gene is left open where the match is weak. Clone size appears in some rows only: once, few, many, or a class for an expanded clone.

v_call	j_call	clone_size	d_call	cdr3_length	cdr3_aa	cdr3_nt
TRBV7-8	TRBJ1-5	NA	NA	15	CASSLGGGGNQPQHF	TGTGCCAGCAGCTTGGGAGGGGGAGGCAATCAGCCCCAGCATTTT
TRBV13	TRBJ1-2	NA	NA	17	CASSLSDESSRDYGYTF	TGTGCCAGCAGCTTATCCGACGAGTCCAGTCGGGACTATGGCTACACCTTC
TRBV5-4	TRBJ1-1	NA	NA	12	CASSLGGPEAFF	TGTGCCAGCAGCTTGGGGGGACCTGAAGCTTTCTTT
TRBV7-9	TRBJ2-1	NA	NA	13	CASPEENSNEQFF	TGTGCCAGTCCCGAGGAGAACTCCAATGAGCAGTTCTTC
TRBV29-1	TRBJ1-1	NA	TRBD1	15	CSVVPGQWTETEAFF	TGCAGCGTTGTCCCGGGACAGTGGACGGAGACTGAAGCTTTCTTT
TRBV11-2	TRBJ1-6	NA	NA	12	CASSPGSSPLHF	TGTGCCAGCAGCCCAGGGAGTTCACCCCTCCACTTT
TRBV7-9	TRBJ1-2	NA	NA	17	CASSLDGGYGRAYGYTF	TGTGCCAGCAGCTTAGATGGAGGCTACGGCAGGGCCTATGGCTACACCTTC
TRBV30	TRBJ1-2	NA	NA	14	CAWSFQDPTGGYTF	TGTGCCTGGAGTTTTCAGGATCCGACGGGGGGCTACACCTTC
TRBV5-6	TRBJ1-4	NA	TRBD1	15	CASSLRGGGIGKLFF	TGTGCCAGCAGCTTGAGAGGGGGCGGGATTGGAAAACTGTTTTTT
TRBV7-9	TRBJ2-1	NA	NA	15	CASRVWGAVDNEQFF	TGTGCCAGCAGAGTATGGGGGGCTGTCGACAATGAGCAGTTCTTC
TRBV7-6	TRBJ1-1	medium-sized	NA	15	CASSLWGPGRTEAFF	TGTGCCAGCAGCTTATGGGGTCCGGGGCGCACTGAAGCTTTCTTT
TRBV5-1	TRBJ2-7	NA	NA	14	CASSPTGLSYEQYF	TGCGCCAGCAGCCCAACAGGGCTAAGCTACGAGCAGTACTTC
TRBV5-1	TRBJ2-7	NA	NA	15	CASSSRDPHNSEQYF	TGCGCCAGCAGCTCGCGGGACCCTCATAATAGCGAGCAGTACTTC
TRBV7-2	TRBJ2-3	NA	NA	15	CASSPDYLSTDTQYF	TGTGCCAGCAGCCCGGACTACCTGAGCACAGATACGCAGTATTTT
TRBV14	TRBJ1-6	NA	TRBD1	15	CASSQVQGDNSPLHF	TGTGCCAGCAGCCAAGTTCAGGGGGATAATTCACCCCTCCACTTT
TRBV28	TRBJ1-2	NA	NA	14	CASSPVGTYYGYTF	TGTGCCAGCAGCCCAGTGGGGACCTACTATGGCTACACCTTC
TRBV25-1	TRBJ1-6	once	NA	16	CASSDSSKGYNSPLHF	TGTGCCAGCAGTGATAGTTCGAAGGGTTATAATTCACCCCTCCACTTT
TRBV5-6	TRBJ1-1	NA	NA	14	CASSPPVLNTEAFF	TGTGCCAGCAGCCCCCCAGTTTTGAACACTGAAGCTTTCTTT
TRBV5-4	TRBJ2-6	NA	NA	15	CASSLDLSGANVLTF	TGTGCCAGCAGCTTGGACCTCTCTGGGGCCAACGTCCTGACTTTC